The next 3 T cell receptor beta chains were all read from a single sample in a study of CXCR3-negative and CXCR3-positive naive CD8 T cells. The study's findings and limits: TRB CDR3s of CXCR3-positive naive cells were more hydrophobic than those of CXCR3-negative naive cells.

Their antigens remain unidentified. The authors made the TRB cDNA libraries by 5' RACE using UMI labels. After re-calling the 5' RACE reads, TCRdb lists one entry per CDR3 protein, DNA absent. The ten most abundant clones cover 0.4% to 0.5% of a sample with around 150,000 distinct CDR3 sequences. Sequencing was done on a sample of naive CXCR3+ CD8+ T cells from blood. This sample's subset: CD45RO-CCR7+CD27+CD95- naive CD8+ T cells expressing CXCR3 (TNR3+). The receptors here all came from a human donor in good health. Some clones in this sample may be carry-over from other donors' samples.

The chain carries TRBV5-1 and TRBJ2-2; no DNA is available, so the TRBD1 call from TCRdb remains unchecked. CDR1 and CDR2 (germline): SGHRS, YFSETQ. The CDR3 sequence is 15 residues long. This CDR3 is CASSLSDSNTGELFF.

The gene calls are TRBV15 and TRBJ2-3. From germline, CDR1 is LNHNV and CDR2 YYDKDF (reference sequence). The CDR3 totals 13 residues. The CDR3 protein is CATSNPRTDTQYF.

The rearrangement uses TRBV4-1 and TRBJ1-5. The germline gives CDR1 MGHRA, CDR2 YSYEKL. The CDR3 totals 13 residues. The CDR3 loop reads CASSQVTNQPQHF.